The rows below give T cell receptor beta chains drawn from one sample of a study of OX40 agonist ivuxolimab in advanced cancers. Profiled with immunoSEQ multiplex PCR; TCRdb holds only in-frame clones, not every one. The profile shows approximately 51,000 clones, around 77% of them singletons. Source: CD4+ or CD8+ T cells sorted from blood, taken in a trial of the OX40 agonist ivuxolimab. The receptors stem from an adult with an advanced solid tumor such as melanoma, head and neck, liver or kidney cancer. The CDR3 runs from the conserved cysteine through the conserved F or W. The D gene is left open where the match is weak. Clone size appears in some rows only: once, few, many, or a class for an expanded clone.

>TRBJ2-5|14|few|-|TRBV11-3
TGTGCCAGCAGCCTAGGGGGGCCGCAAGAGACCCAGTACTTC
CASSLGGPQETQYF
>TRBJ2-5|14|few|-|TRBV5-1
TGCGCCAGCAGCTCGTACTCGTTCCAAGAGACCCAGTACTTC
CASSSYSFQETQYF
>TRBJ2-2|17|-|-|TRBV10-1
TGCGCCAGCAGTGCTTACCGGCGAATCACGGGGGTCGGGGAGCTGTTTTTT
CASSAYRRITGVGELFF
>TRBJ1-4|14|-|-|TRBV6-1
TGTGCCAGCAGGATTAGGGGCTTTGGGGAAAAACTGTTTTTT
CASRIRGFGEKLFF
>TRBJ2-1|16|-|-|TRBV5-6
TGTGCCAGCAGCATCCTACAAGGGGGGTCCTACAATGAGCAGTTCTTC
CASSILQGGSYNEQFF
>TRBJ2-1|10|-|-|TRBV28
TGTGCCAGCAGTTTAAATGAGCAGTTCTTC
CASSLNEQFF
>TRBJ1-2|13|-|-|TRBV28
TGTGCCAGCACGGGCGGGGGCAGCTATGGCTACACCTTC
CASTGGGSYGYTF
>TRBJ1-1|14|-|-|TRBV29-1
TGCAGCGTTGATACGGACAGTTTGAACACTGAAGCTTTCTTT
CSVDTDSLNTEAFF
>TRBJ2-4|16|-|TRBD2|TRBV9
TGTGCCAGCAGTGCAAGCGGGGGTGGGGTTGGAAACATTCAGTACTTC
CASSASGGGVGNIQYF
>TRBJ2-3|13|-|-|TRBV19
TGTGCCAGCTCCGGGGTAACAAGGGATACGCAGTATTTT
CASSGVTRDTQYF
>TRBJ2-2|11|-|-|TRBV6-5
TGTGCCAGCAGTTTAACCGGGGAGCTGTTTTTT
CASSLTGELFF
>TRBJ2-1|15|once|TRBD2|TRBV6-5
TGTGCCAGCGGATCGGGAGGCGGGGCCTACAATGAGCAGTTCTTC
CASGSGGGAYNEQFF
>TRBJ2-3|15|-|-|TRBV5-1
TGCGCCAGCAGCCCCGGACTGGTAAATGCAGATACGCAGTATTTT
CASSPGLVNADTQYF
>TRBJ1-5|14|few|-|TRBV6-5
TGTGCCAGCAGAGGACGGAGTAGCAATCAGCCCCAGCATTTT
CASRGRSSNQPQHF
>TRBJ2-1|16|-|TRBD1|TRBV6-6
TGTGCCAGCAGTCCAGGGGGATGGGTAGGTTCTTATGAGCAGTTCTTC
CASSPGGWVGSYEQFF
>TRBJ1-1|15|-|-|TRBV30
TGTGCCTGGAGTGTCCGGGAAAAGCCGGGCACTGAAGCTTTCTTT
CAWSVREKPGTEAFF
>TRBJ1-2|13|-|-|TRBV6-1
TGTGCCAGCAGTGAAGGGTGGTACAACGGCTACACCTTC
CASSEGWYNGYTF
>TRBJ1-1|10|-|-|TRBV6-5
TGTGCCAGCAGTCGACAGGAAGCTTTCTTT
CASSRQEAFF
>TRBJ1-2|14|-|-|TRBV4-1
TGCGCCAGCAGCCAAGATGGTCAGATCGGAGGCTACACCTTC
CASSQDGQIGGYTF
>TRBJ2-5|12|few|-|TRBV11-2
TGTGCCAGCAGCTTAGATCGGGTGGACCAGTACTTC
CASSLDRVDQYF
>TRBJ2-2|12|-|-|TRBV9
TGTGCCAGCAGCGTAGGGACCGGGGAGCTGTTTTTT
CASSVGTGELFF
>TRBJ2-2|13|few|TRBD1|TRBV2
TGTGCCAGCAGACTACAGGGGTTCCGGGAGCTGTTTTTT
CASRLQGFRELFF
>TRBJ1-3|16|-|TRBD1|TRBV7-9
TGTGCCAGCAGCTACTTGACAGGGGTGACAGGAAACACCATATATTTT
CASSYLTGVTGNTIYF
>TRBJ2-7|15|-|TRBD1|TRBV12-5
TGTGCTAGTGGTTTGTCCACCGGGACAGTCTACGAGCAGTACTTC
CASGLSTGTVYEQYF
>TRBJ1-5|13|-|-|TRBV19
TGTGCCAGTAGCCCGGACGCGGGCCAGCCCCAGCATTTT
CASSPDAGQPQHF
>TRBJ1-1|15|-|-|TRBV2
TGTGCCAGCAGCGTGACCCGACAGTTGAACACTGAAGCTTTCTTT
CASSVTRQLNTEAFF
>TRBJ2-2|15|-|TRBD1|TRBV7-1
TGTGCCAGCAGCTTGTGGCAGGGGGAGACCGGGGAGCTGTTTTTT
CASSLWQGETGELFF
>TRBJ1-3|15|-|-|TRBV7-6
TGTGCCAGCGGGGCGGCAGGGGCCTCTGGAAACACCATATATTTT
CASGAAGASGNTIYF
>TRBJ1-2|15|-|-|TRBV10-3
TGTGCCATCAGTGAGGGGGTGGTTGCTAACTATGGCTACACCTTC
CAISEGVVANYGYTF